This T cell receptor (beta chain) was recovered during a study of blood T cell repertoires in COVID-19. TCRdb's copy holds only in-frame clones and misses some; the assay was immunoSEQ multiplex PCR. The sample lists approximately 270,000 clones; 88% were seen once. The CDR3 totals 15 residues. J gave up 0 bases and V 8 bases, and 10 bases lay outside the gene matches. Germline CDR1 and CDR2: SQVTM and ANQGSEA. The sequence came from a woman aged 25 to 39 with COVID-19, enrolled during active disease. Sequencing was performed on peripheral blood. The rearrangement uses TRBV29-1 and TRBJ2-1, with 7 bases lining up with TRBD2. The CDR3 sequence is CSMNGGMSSYNEQFF. As DNA, the CDR3 is TGCAGCATGAACGGGGGGATGAGCTCCTACAATGAGCAGTTCTTC.